The 10 T cell receptor beta chains listed next were all sequenced from one sample in a study of human T cells and chemical hapten exposure. TCRdb itself ran the 5' RACE reads through MiXCR, one entry per CDR3 protein. The sample records approximately 80,000 distinct CDR3 sequences, 15% being singletons. The total RNA was obtained from whole blood that was not fractionated. The receptors stem from a female donor in good health.

The genes are TRBV10-3 and TRBJ2-1; a possible D gene is TRBD2 (6 bases). Germline values: CDR1 ENHRY, CDR2 SYGVKD. The V end was cut by 10 bases, the J end by 8 bases, with 21 bases between. The CDR3 totals 14 residues. CDR3 bases: TGTGCCACCTCGGACTATCTACCCGGGGATGAGCAGTTCTTC. Residues: CATSDYLPGDEQFF.

The rearrangement joins TRBV5-1 to TRBJ2-1; possible D gene TRBD2, 6 bases. CDR1 SGHRS and CDR2 YFSETQ come from the germline V gene. There are 13 residues in the CDR3. V lost 4 bases to trimming and J lost 7 bases, with 12 bases between them. CDR3 DNA sequence: TGCGCCAGCAGCCTTCTGGAGGGTAATGAGCAGTTCTTC. This encodes CASSLLEGNEQFF.

This clonotype appeared many times. The J gene is TRBJ1-1, the V gene TRBV20-1; a possible D gene is TRBD1 (5 bases). Germline assignment: CDR1 DFQATT and CDR2 SNEGSKA (reference sequence). Trimming left V 5 bases short and J 0 bases short, with 10 bases between. This CDR3 contains 13 residues. CDR3 protein: CSAGGKMNTEAFF. Written as DNA, the CDR3 is TGCAGTGCTGGGGGAAAGATGAACACTGAAGCTTTCTTT.

Only a few counts were recorded for this clonotype. This sequence joins TRBV6-5 and TRBJ1-1; no firm D call. Germline CDR1 MNHEY, CDR2 SVGAGI. Trimming removed 5 bases from V and 8 bases from J, with 15 bases in between. The CDR3 consists of 13 residues. The CDR3 loop reads CASSQTRLGEAFF. CDR3 DNA sequence: TGTGCCAGCAGTCAGACCAGGCTAGGAGAAGCTTTCTTT.

The V call is TRBV12-3 or TRBV12-4, the J call TRBJ2-1; 8 bases align to TRBD2. The CDR3 runs 18 residues. V gave up 1 base and J gave up 5 bases; unmatched junction bases: 13. DNA for the CDR3: TGTGCCAGCAGTTTAGAGAAGTTAGTCCAGCGGGAGAACAATGAGCAGTTCTTC. Its protein product is CASSLEKLVQRENNEQFF.

The gene calls are TRBV9 and TRBJ2-2; TRBD2 matches 11 bases. The length of the CDR3 is 15 residues. Looked up from germline, CDR1 is SGDLS and CDR2 is YYNGEE. J gave up 6 bases and V 2 bases, and 3 bases lay outside the gene matches. CDR3 in DNA: TGTGCCAGCAGCGTTAGCGGGGGGGCGTCCGGGGAGCTGTTTTTT. Translation: CASSVSGGASGELFF.

The chain uses TRBV30 and TRBJ1-2; D is possibly TRBD1 (6 bases). Trimming pared 5 bases from V and 5 bases from J, leaving 9 bases between. The CDR3 is 11 residues long. Looked up from germline, CDR1 is GTSNPN and CDR2 is SVGIG (reference sequence). This chain's CDR3 is CAWSGEYGYTF. The CDR3 DNA reads TGTGCCTGGTCAGGGGAGTATGGCTACACCTTC.

The V gene is TRBV20-1, the J gene TRBJ2-3; D possibly corresponds to TRBD1 (5 bases). This CDR3 is 15 amino acids long. The germline V gene has CDR1 DFQATT and CDR2 SNEGSKA (reference sequence). Deletions cut 0 bases from V and 0 bases from J, with 10 bases between. Here the CDR3 DNA reads TGCAGTGCTAGAGACTGGGGCAGGAGCACAGATACGCAGTATTTT. Its translation: CSARDWGRSTDTQYF.

The rearrangement uses TRBV6-2 or TRBV6-3 and TRBJ2-7, with 8 nucleotides matching TRBD1. The J segment lost 5 bases and the V segment lost 0 bases, leaving 6 bases of the junction unmatched. Germline V gene data show CDR1 as MNHEY and CDR2 as SVGEGT. CDR3 length equals 15 residues. The CDR3 region has the DNA TGTGCCAGCAGTTACTCGACCAACAGGGGGAACGAGCAGTACTTC. It codes for CASSYSTNRGNEQYF.

This clonotype was seen a handful of times. The rearrangement links TRBV5-4 to TRBJ2-5, with D perhaps given as TRBD1 or TRBD2 (5 bases each). Germline V gives CDR1 SGHNT, CDR2 YYREEE (reference sequence). The ends were cut back, 2 bases at V and 7 bases at J, with 15 bases in the middle. The CDR3 is 14 residues long. The CDR3 coding sequence is TGTGCCAGCAGCTTACCGGGACCCTCCGGGACCCAGTACTTC. Its translation is CASSLPGPSGTQYF. The full variable domain, with the rest looked up from reference TRBV5-4 and TRBJ2-5, is ETGVTQSPTHLIKTRGQQVTLRCSSQSGHNTVSWYQQALGQGPQFIFQYYREEENGRGNFPPRFSGLQFPNYSSELNVNALELDDSALYLCASSLPGPSGTQYFGPGTRLLVL.